This T cell receptor (beta chain) was recovered during a study of CD8+ T cells in alopecia areata. The overall study: Patients received oral tofacitinib, 5 to 10 mg twice daily, for moderate-to-severe alopecia areata. Study-wide results and caveats: One nonresponder leaves baseline CD8+ expansion's link to response uncertain.

Treatment specified: oral pan-JAK inhibitor, 5-10 mg twice daily. The CDR3 runs 15 residues. The germline V gene has CDR1 SGHDT and CDR2 YYEEEE. V lost 4 bases and J lost 3, with 14 bases in between. On this clone itself: What it recognizes is unknown.

Following extraction, RNA underwent reverse transcription to cDNA, which served as the sequencing template. The protocol was immunoSEQ multiplex PCR, while the TCRdb copy is restricted to in-frame clones and leaves out a portion. This sample yields some 180,000 clones, of which about 53% are seen a single time; approximately 11% belongs to the top ten. This TCR was sampled from a human donor with alopecia areata. The source was CD8+ T cells sorted from blood, collected at week 24, from a patient treated with tofacitinib. This chain joins TRBV5-6 and TRBJ1-5, with TRBD1 as a possible D gene (6 bases). CDR3 protein: CASSPGTQINQPQHF. The CDR3 DNA is TGTGCCAGCAGCCCCGGGACACAAATCAATCAGCCCCAGCATTTT. The whole variable domain, filled in from reference TRBV5-6 and TRBJ1-5, reads DAGVTQSPTHLIKTRGQQVTLRCSPKSGHDTVSWYQQALGQGPQFIFQYYEEEERQRGNFPDRFSGHQFPNYSSELNVNALLLGDSALYLCASSPGTQINQPQHFGDGTRLSIL.